One and the same sample provided the 17 T cell receptor beta chains below, sequenced in a study of T cells in Graves' hyperthyroidism and ophthalmopathy. RNA transcripts yielded amplified TCR beta CDR3 regions. The HTBI primer set was used in a first-round RT-PCR of the TCR CDR3. MiXCR, applied by TCRdb to the multiplex PCR reads, yields one record per CDR3 protein. The profile shows 460,000 or so distinct CDR3 sequences, approximately 15% of them singletons. Sequencing input: blood. Receptors were obtained from a woman aged 18-30 years with Graves' hyperthyroidism.

This clonotype was seen at least ten times. The rearrangement uses TRBV18 and TRBJ1-3; no clear D. Germline loops: CDR1 KGHSH, CDR2 LQKENI. CDR3 size: 14 residues. The V and J ends lost 3 bases and 6 bases respectively, with 12 bases between them. The CDR3 is CASSPRGDENTIYF. The DNA of the CDR3 is TGTGCCAGCTCACCTCGAGGTGATGAAAACACCATATATTTT.

This clonotype was found many times. This chain uses TRBV27 with TRBJ2-3; D is undetermined. This CDR3 comprises 13 residues. Germline CDR1 is MNHEY and CDR2 is SMNVEV (reference sequence). Trimming pared 6 bases from V and 6 bases from J, leaving 13 bases between. CDR3 sequence: CASSFRVKDTQYF. Written as DNA, the CDR3 is TGTGCCAGCAGCTTTAGGGTTAAGGATACGCAGTATTTT.

This clonotype came up many times. The rearrangement joins TRBV24-1 to TRBJ2-1; D perhaps matches TRBD2 (5 bases). Trimming left V 7 bases short and J 4 bases short, with 10 bases between. The CDR3 extends over 13 amino acids. Germline V gene lookup returns CDR1 KGHDR and CDR2 SFDVKD. CDR3 sequence reads: CATSSSGYNEQFF. CDR3 bases: TGTGCCACCAGCTCCAGCGGATACAATGAGCAGTTCTTC.

The CDR3: CASSAGGGFGNEQFF. CDR3 DNA: TGTGCCAGCAGCGCCGGCGGGGGGTTTGGGAATGAGCAGTTCTTC. The chain uses TRBV9 and TRBJ2-1; 8 nucleotides agree with TRBD2. Germline CDR1 and CDR2: SGDLS and YYNGEE. V dropped 3 bases and J dropped 7; count of bases not matched to a gene: 9. This CDR3 spans 15 amino acids. Using reference TRBV9 and TRBJ2-1 for the parts outside the CDR3, the full variable domain is DSGVTQTPKHLITATGQRVTLRCSPRSGDLSVYWYQQSLDQGLQFLIQYYNGEERAKGNILERFSAQQFPDLHSELNLSSLELGDSALYFCASSAGGGFGNEQFFGPGTRLTVL.

This clonotype occurred many times. The chain combines TRBV30 with TRBJ2-7, with TRBD2 identical over 9 bases. This CDR3 contains 16 residues. Germline lookup yields CDR1 GTSNPN and CDR2 SVGIG (reference sequence). The ends lost 1 base at V and 2 bases at J; junction bases unmatched: 9. CDR3 coding DNA: TGTGCCTGGAGTGCTCCCTGGGTAGCGGGGGCCTACGAGCAGTACTTC. It codes for CAWSAPWVAGAYEQYF.

V and J are TRBV20-1 and TRBJ1-1; TRBD1 matches 7 bases. Germline CDR1 DFQATT, CDR2 SNEGSKA (reference sequence). This CDR3 comprises 15 residues. V dropped 6 bases and J dropped 1; count of bases not matched to a gene: 11. In nucleotides, the CDR3 is TGCAGTGCCCAGGGGGGGGTACTCTGGAACACTGAAGCTTTCTTT. Translation gives CSAQGGVLWNTEAFF.

The chain is built from TRBV27 and TRBJ2-7, with 11 bases identical to TRBD2. TRBJ2-1 matches the DNA end more closely, so the J call is doubtful. Germline assignment: CDR1 MNHEY and CDR2 SMNVEV (reference sequence). The CDR3 is 15 amino acids. The CDR3 DNA is TGTGCCAGCAGTACCGGGACTAGCGGACCACCTGAGCAGTTCTTC. This sequence encodes CASSTGTSGPPEQFF.

The chain has TRBV9 and TRBJ2-2; 7 positions agree with TRBD1. The CDR3 contains 16 residues. CDR1 and CDR2 (germline): SGDLS, YYNGEE. Trimming at V came to 0 bases and at J to 0 bases, leaving 2 bases not matched to a gene. CDR3 region: CASSVAQGANTGELFF. In nucleotides, the CDR3 is TGTGCCAGCAGCGTAGCCCAGGGGGCGAACACCGGGGAGCTGTTTTTT.

This clonotype was recorded many times. This chain joins TRBV6-5 and TRBJ2-5, with 7 bases matching TRBD2. V was clipped by 0 bases and J by 5 bases; unmatched bases: 3. Germline CDR1 reads MNHEY; CDR2 reads SVGAGI. This CDR3 is 14 amino acids long. The CDR3 protein is CASSYSGGSETQYF. The CDR3 DNA reads TGTGCCAGCAGTTACTCGGGAGGGAGTGAGACCCAGTACTTC.

This clonotype occurred many times. V is TRBV12-3 or TRBV12-4 and J is TRBJ1-2, with 8 bases identical to TRBD1. The V and J ends lost 9 bases and 3 bases, in that order; junction bases with no gene match: 21. The CDR3 has 18 amino acids. In DNA form, the CDR3 reads TGTGCCAGAATACCTCAGGGCCCTGGGGCAGGGGGCCACTATGGCTACACCTTC. As protein: CARIPQGPGAGGHYGYTF.

This clonotype was recorded many times. The chain couples TRBV6-1 to TRBJ1-1, with TRBD1 matching 7 bases. V shed 5 bases, J shed 4 bases, and the junction held 16 bases outside the gene matches. The V gene's germline CDR1 is MNHNS and CDR2 SASEGT. The CDR3 contains 17 residues. CDR3 sequence: CASSSPGQLREGTEAFF. The CDR3 DNA reads TGTGCCAGCAGTAGTCCGGGACAGTTGCGGGAGGGCACTGAAGCTTTCTTT.

This clonotype has more than one count but fewer than ten. This chain uses TRBV15 with TRBJ1-1; D unresolved. The CDR3 runs 12 residues. Germline loops: CDR1 LNHNV, CDR2 YYDKDF (reference sequence). Trimming pared 4 bases from V and 0 bases from J, leaving 3 bases between. The CDR3 reads CATSTMNTEAFF. The CDR3 DNA reads TGTGCCACCAGCACGATGAACACTGAAGCTTTCTTT.

Turning to this clonotype: One junction end does not reproduce the germline sequence, and a read error may be involved. The gene calls are TRBV7-3 and TRBJ2-1, with unresolved D. CDR1 and CDR2 (germline): SGHTA, FQGTGA. The length of the CDR3 is 12 residues. This CDR3 is CAISLGGNEQFF. The DNA of the CDR3 is TGTGCCATCAGCTTGGGTGGGAATGAGCAGTTCTTC.

This clonotype showed up many times. V is TRBV3-1 and J is TRBJ2-2, with TRBD1 identical over 9 bases. Germline V gene sequence: CDR1 LGHDT, CDR2 YNNKEL (reference sequence). CDR3 size: 16 residues. The ends lost 2 bases at V and 2 bases at J; junction bases unmatched: 3. CDR3 protein: CASSQTGGVNTGELFF. For the CDR3, the DNA is TGTGCCAGCAGCCAAACAGGGGGCGTTAACACCGGGGAGCTGTTTTTT.

This clonotype was observed a few times. J is TRBJ2-6 and V is TRBV27; D is uncertain. V lost 8 bases to trimming and J lost 0 bases, with 14 bases between them. The V gene's germline CDR1 is MNHEY and CDR2 SMNVEV (reference sequence). This CDR3 is built from 16 residues. In nucleotides, the CDR3 is TGTGCCAGCCTCCCGAACCCTAGCTCTGGGGCCAACGTCCTGACTTTC. It encodes CASLPNPSSGANVLTF.

There are many counts of this clonotype. CDR3 region: CASSSGLLAYTDTQYF. CDR3 in DNA: TGCGCCAGCAGCTCCGGACTTCTTGCTTACACAGATACGCAGTATTTT. The chain is built from TRBV5-1 and TRBJ2-3; D might be TRBD2 (5 bases). This CDR3 contains 16 residues. V gave up 3 bases and J gave up 2 bases, with 16 bases separating them. Looked up from germline, CDR1 is SGHRS and CDR2 is YFSETQ.

This clonotype was recorded at least ten times. The chain recombines TRBV12-3 or TRBV12-4 with TRBJ1-1; D gene unclear. The CDR3 spans 11 residues. V was cut by 5 bases and J by 6 bases, with 7 bases left in between. CDR3 loop: CASSPSAEAFF. CDR3 coding DNA: TGTGCCAGCAGTCCATCGGCTGAAGCTTTCTTT.